The rows below give T cell receptor beta chains drawn from one sample of a study of blood T cell repertoires in COVID-19. TCRdb keeps only in-frame clones here, not all; method: immunoSEQ multiplex PCR. The table has about 200,000 clones, approximately 86% seen once; the top ten hold around 1%. Specimen: peripheral blood. These receptors all come from a man between 60 and 70 years old with COVID-19, enrolled during active disease. CDR3s include the opening cysteine and the closing phenylalanine or tryptophan. The D gene is left open where the match is weak. A row's size may be missing; if present it is once, few, many or a size class.

d_gene	len	j_gene	abundance	v_gene	CDR3aa	CDR3nt
NA	14	TRBJ2-2	NA	TRBV18	CASSVDRNTGELFF	TGTGCCAGCTCCGTGGACAGGAACACCGGGGAGCTGTTTTTT
TRBD1	13	TRBJ1-2	NA	TRBV30	CAWSSDRGLGYTF	TGTGCCTGGAGTTCCGACAGGGGGCTAGGCTACACCTTC
NA	16	TRBJ1-3	few	TRBV7-2	CASSPYAGPGGNTIYF	TGTGCCAGCAGCCCCTATGCTGGGCCGGGAGGAAACACCATATATTTT
NA	14	TRBJ1-2	NA	TRBV7-2	CASSLLRDTYGYTF	TGTGCCAGCAGCTTATTACGGGACACCTATGGCTACACCTTC
TRBD1	13	TRBJ1-1	NA	TRBV7-8	CASSWDREVEAFF	TGTGCCAGCAGCTGGGACAGGGAAGTTGAAGCTTTCTTT
NA	13	TRBJ1-5	NA	TRBV7-3	CASSSNPGEPQHF	TGTGCCAGCAGCTCCAACCCAGGGGAGCCCCAGCATTTT
TRBD2	15	TRBJ2-5	NA	TRBV10-2	CASSRGLAGQETQYF	TGCGCCAGCAGTCGGGGACTAGCGGGACAAGAGACCCAGTACTTC
NA	18	TRBJ1-2	NA	TRBV5-1	CASSLAGVRGGLSGVYTF	TGCGCCAGCAGCTTGGCTGGGGTGCGTGGGGGACTCTCAGGCGTCTACACCTTC
NA	14	TRBJ1-4	once	TRBV19	CASSPTVFNEKLFF	TGTGCCAGTAGCCCGACAGTGTTTAATGAAAAACTGTTTTTT
NA	15	TRBJ1-3	NA	TRBV7-9	CASSLEGRMVNTIYF	TGTGCCAGCAGCTTAGAGGGGCGAATGGTAAACACCATATATTTT
NA	15	TRBJ1-2	NA	TRBV5-1	CASSLEKQPFGGYTF	TGCGCCAGCAGCTTGGAGAAACAGCCTTTCGGTGGCTACACCTTC
TRBD2	15	TRBJ2-1	few	TRBV27	CASRAGTSNNNEQFF	TGTGCCAGCAGGGCCGGGACTAGCAATAATAATGAGCAGTTCTTC
TRBD2	13	TRBJ2-1	NA	TRBV5-4	CASSIAGGNEQFF	TGTGCCAGCAGCATAGCGGGGGGGAATGAGCAGTTCTTC
TRBD1	15	TRBJ2-7	NA	TRBV10-3	CAIKPGTGSTYEQYF	TGTGCCATCAAGCCCGGGACAGGGAGCACCTACGAGCAGTACTTC
TRBD1	14	TRBJ1-5	once	TRBV6-5	CAAARDSLNQPQHF	TGTGCCGCGGCAAGGGACAGCCTCAATCAGCCCCAGCATTTT
NA	14	TRBJ2-7	NA	TRBV18	CASSPLEGAYEQYF	TGTGCCAGCTCACCCCTCGAAGGGGCCTACGAGCAGTACTTC
TRBD1	13	TRBJ1-1	NA	TRBV6-5	CASSPSGGGEAFF	TGTGCCAGCAGTCCCTCAGGGGGAGGTGAAGCTTTCTTT
NA	14	TRBJ2-1	NA	TRBV6-5	CASSNSGRYNEQFF	TGTGCCAGCAGTAATTCAGGGAGGTACAATGAGCAGTTCTTC
NA	12	TRBJ2-7	NA	TRBV29-1	CSAGAGAYEQYF	TGCAGCGCCGGGGCAGGGGCCTACGAGCAGTACTTC
NA	14	TRBJ2-2	NA	TRBV5-1	CASSFRENTGELFF	TGCGCCAGCAGCTTCCGGGAGAACACCGGGGAGCTGTTTTTT
NA	13	TRBJ1-1	NA	TRBV4-3	CASSQDQRTEAFF	TGCGCCAGCAGCCAAGATCAGCGCACTGAAGCTTTCTTT
NA	14	TRBJ2-7	NA	TRBV28	CASMLVGRSYEQYF	TGTGCCAGCATGTTAGTTGGTAGATCCTACGAGCAGTACTTC
NA	14	TRBJ1-5	NA	TRBV6-4	CASKRGDSNQPQHF	TGTGCCAGCAAAAGGGGCGATAGCAATCAGCCCCAGCATTTT
NA	14	TRBJ1-1	NA	TRBV5-1	CASSLRSLNTEAFF	TGCGCCAGCAGCTTGCGGTCATTGAACACTGAAGCTTTCTTT
TRBD1	13	TRBJ1-6	NA	TRBV25-1	CASSTGGGSPLHF	TGTGCCAGCAGTACAGGGGGGGGGTCACCCCTCCACTTT
NA	14	TRBJ2-7	once	TRBV9	CASSVEEGTYEQYF	TGTGCCAGCAGCGTAGAGGAGGGGACCTACGAGCAGTACTTC
TRBD1	14	TRBJ2-7	NA	TRBV6-2/TRBV6-3	CASSRDRDSYEQYF	TGTGCCAGCAGCCGGGACAGGGACTCCTACGAGCAGTACTTC
NA	15	TRBJ2-2	NA	TRBV5-4	CASTFPPGSTGELFF	TGTGCCAGCACCTTCCCTCCGGGTAGCACCGGGGAGCTGTTTTTT
NA	13	TRBJ1-5	NA	TRBV12-3/TRBV12-4	CASSAGAGQPQHF	TGTGCCAGCAGTGCAGGGGCAGGACAGCCCCAGCATTTT
NA	12	TRBJ1-1	NA	TRBV10-3	CAISQGIAEAFF	TGTGCCATCAGTCAGGGGATAGCTGAAGCTTTCTTT
NA	17	TRBJ1-4	NA	TRBV12-5	CASGLPPGGKGREKLFF	TGTGCTAGTGGTTTGCCCCCGGGAGGGAAAGGTCGAGAAAAACTGTTTTTT
NA	14	TRBJ2-7	NA	TRBV11-2	CASRQITGYYEQYF	TGTGCCAGCAGGCAAATTACAGGGTACTACGAGCAGTACTTC
TRBD2	12	TRBJ2-7	few	TRBV29-1	CSAGLAGAEQYF	TGCAGCGCGGGACTAGCGGGAGCCGAGCAGTACTTC
TRBD2	18	TRBJ2-1	NA	TRBV27	CASSVYGVLAGPYNEQFF	TGTGCCAGCAGTGTATACGGGGTACTAGCGGGACCCTACAATGAGCAGTTCTTC
TRBD1	15	TRBJ2-5	NA	TRBV7-9	CASSPLGQGDETQYF	TGTGCCAGCAGCCCGTTGGGACAGGGGGATGAGACCCAGTACTTC
NA	15	TRBJ1-2	NA	TRBV3-1/TRBV3-2	CASRGTGGRSYGYTF	TGTGCCAGCCGAGGGACGGGGGGGCGAAGCTATGGCTACACCTTC
TRBD2	15	TRBJ2-1	NA	TRBV7-3	CASSFSAGGRNEQFF	TGTGCCAGCAGCTTCTCAGCGGGAGGGCGCAATGAGCAGTTCTTC
NA	10	TRBJ2-7	NA	TRBV5-3	CARSSLEQYF	TGTGCCAGAAGTTCCCTCGAGCAGTACTTC
NA	13	TRBJ2-3	NA	TRBV2	CASSEDSPDTQYF	TGTGCCAGCAGTGAGGACAGTCCAGATACGCAGTATTTT
NA	12	TRBJ2-2	NA	TRBV5-6	CASSLGPGELFF	TGTGCCAGCAGCTTGGGGCCCGGGGAGCTGTTTTTT
NA	13	TRBJ1-4	NA	TRBV5-4	CASTVGPNEKLFF	TGTGCCAGCACGGTGGGGCCTAATGAAAAACTGTTTTTT
NA	13	TRBJ1-1	NA	TRBV14	CASSQGAITEAFF	TGTGCCAGCAGCCAAGGGGCGATCACTGAAGCTTTCTTT
TRBD1	15	TRBJ2-1	NA	TRBV7-9	CASSLPGQGMYEQFF	TGTGCCAGCAGCTTGCCGGGACAGGGTATGTATGAGCAGTTCTTC
NA	12	TRBJ2-3	once	TRBV12-5	CASAPPGDTQYF	TGTGCTAGTGCCCCCCCGGGGGATACGCAGTATTTT
NA	18	TRBJ2-3	NA	TRBV9	CASSVDRARGGGTDTQYF	TGTGCCAGCAGCGTTGACAGGGCCAGAGGGGGAGGAACAGATACGCAGTATTTT
NA	15	TRBJ1-6	NA	TRBV7-2	CASSLGSVINSPLHF	TGTGCCAGCAGCTTAGGGAGCGTAATTAATTCACCCCTCCACTTT
TRBD1	16	TRBJ1-1	NA	TRBV9	CASSVEAGGTDTEAFF	TGTGCCAGCAGCGTAGAGGCAGGGGGCACGGACACTGAAGCTTTCTTT
NA	11	TRBJ2-5	NA	TRBV12-3/TRBV12-4	CASSQQETQYF	TGTGCCAGCAGTCAACAAGAGACCCAGTACTTC
TRBD2	18	TRBJ2-4	NA	TRBV11-2	CASSLVWTSGRAKNIQYF	TGTGCCAGCAGCTTAGTTTGGACTAGCGGGAGGGCCAAAAACATTCAGTACTTC
NA	13	TRBJ1-1	once	TRBV23-1	CASSQRVNTEAFF	TGCGCCAGCAGTCAGCGGGTGAACACTGAAGCTTTCTTT
NA	13	TRBJ1-5	NA	TRBV9	CASSAGSNQPQHF	TGTGCCAGCAGCGCCGGTAGCAATCAGCCCCAGCATTTT
NA	14	TRBJ1-1	few	TRBV6-6	CASINTGEHTEAFF	TGTGCCAGCATAAACACCGGAGAGCACACTGAAGCTTTCTTT
NA	11	TRBJ1-1	NA	TRBV28	CASRRTAEAFF	TGTGCCAGCAGGCGGACAGCTGAAGCTTTCTTT
NA	13	TRBJ2-5	NA	TRBV10-1	CASSRQHQETQYF	TGCGCCAGCAGTCGACAGCACCAAGAGACCCAGTACTTC